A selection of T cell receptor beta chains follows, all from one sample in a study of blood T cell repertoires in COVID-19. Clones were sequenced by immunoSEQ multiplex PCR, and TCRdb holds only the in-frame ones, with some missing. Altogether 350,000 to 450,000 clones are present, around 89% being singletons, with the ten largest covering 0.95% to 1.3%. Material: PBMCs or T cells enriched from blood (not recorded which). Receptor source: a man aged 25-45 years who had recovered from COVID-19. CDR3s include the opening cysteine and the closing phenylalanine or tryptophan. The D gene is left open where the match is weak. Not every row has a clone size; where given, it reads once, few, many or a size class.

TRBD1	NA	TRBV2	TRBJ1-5	CASNPDRGSNQPQHF	TGTGCCAGCAACCCGGACAGGGGAAGCAATCAGCCCCAGCATTTT
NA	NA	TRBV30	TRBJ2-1	CAWRRLGANEQFF	TGTGCCTGGAGGCGACTAGGAGCCAATGAGCAGTTCTTC
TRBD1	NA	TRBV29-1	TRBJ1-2	CSVPTGGADGYTF	TGCAGCGTACCGACAGGGGGCGCGGATGGCTACACCTTC
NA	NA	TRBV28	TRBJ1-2	CASSLGQGGYTF	TGTGCCAGCAGTTTGGGACAAGGAGGCTACACCTTC
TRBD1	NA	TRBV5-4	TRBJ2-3	CASSLQGAEDTQYF	TGTGCCAGCAGCTTACAGGGGGCTGAGGATACGCAGTATTTT
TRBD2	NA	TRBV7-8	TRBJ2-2	CAGDRGGLGAGELFF	TGTGCCGGCGACCGGGGGGGACTAGGGGCCGGGGAGCTGTTTTTT
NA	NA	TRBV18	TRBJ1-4	CASSSSTGWANEKLFF	TGTGCCAGCTCAAGCTCCACAGGGTGGGCTAATGAAAAACTGTTTTTT
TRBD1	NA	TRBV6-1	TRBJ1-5	CASSGPVGQGSQPQHF	TGTGCCAGCAGTGGCCCCGTCGGACAGGGAAGTCAGCCCCAGCATTTT
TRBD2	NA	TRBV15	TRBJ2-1	CATSRDRGLAGVRIEQFF	TGTGCCACCAGCAGAGATCGCGGGCTAGCGGGAGTCAGGATTGAGCAGTTCTTC
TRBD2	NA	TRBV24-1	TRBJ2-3	CATQLAGRTDTQYF	TGTGCCACTCAACTAGCGGGACGCACAGATACGCAGTATTTT
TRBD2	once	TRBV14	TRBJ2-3	CASSQDHRAGYLSTDTQYF	TGTGCCAGCAGCCAAGATCATCGAGCGGGATACCTTAGCACAGATACGCAGTATTTT
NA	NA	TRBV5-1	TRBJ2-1	CASSLAGEYYNEQFF	TGCGCCAGCAGCTTGGCGGGGGAGTACTACAATGAGCAGTTCTTC
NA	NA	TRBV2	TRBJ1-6	CASQGTALNSPLHF	TGTGCCAGCCAGGGTACAGCCCTAAATTCACCCCTCCACTTT
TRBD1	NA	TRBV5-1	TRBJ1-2	CASSLGTGGGYTF	TGCGCCAGCAGCTTGGGGACAGGGGGCGGCTACACCTTC
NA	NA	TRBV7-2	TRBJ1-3	CASSPQTGSYPSGNTIYF	TGTGCCAGTTCTCCACAGACGGGGAGCTACCCCTCTGGAAACACCATATATTTT
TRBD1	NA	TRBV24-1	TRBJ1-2	CATNPGTGYGYTF	TGTGCCACGAATCCGGGGACAGGGTATGGCTACACCTTC
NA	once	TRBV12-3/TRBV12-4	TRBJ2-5	CASSLGLKETQYF	TGTGCCAGCAGTTTAGGACTGAAAGAGACCCAGTACTTC
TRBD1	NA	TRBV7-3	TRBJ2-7	CASSLGTGNYEQYF	TGTGCCAGCAGCTTGGGGACAGGGAATTACGAGCAGTACTTC
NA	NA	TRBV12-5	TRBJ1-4	CASGFREKLFF	TGTGCTAGTGGTTTTCGGGAAAAACTGTTTTTT